This T cell receptor beta chain was obtained from a study of T cells in Graves' hyperthyroidism and ophthalmopathy. What was amplified from RNA transcripts were TCR beta CDR3 regions. The HTBI set primed first-round TCR CDR3 RT-PCR. TCRdb recomputed calls from the multiplex PCR reads with MiXCR, one row per CDR3 protein. The sample records 750,000 to 950,000 distinct CDR3 sequences, 38% being singletons. The trim removed 5 bases at V and 2 bases at J, leaving 5 bases unmatched. CDR3 length equals 16 residues. CDR1 is SGHTA and CDR2 is FQGNSA in the germline V gene. From more than 9.5 ml of fresh peripheral blood, PBMCs were isolated. With regard to this clonotype: Its antigen remains unidentified.

Overall study results and limits: Blood shared most expanded thyroid clonotypes above 0.001.

V is TRBV7-2 and J is TRBJ2-7, with TRBD2 matching 14 bases. The clonotype was recovered from a man aged 18 to 30 with Graves' hyperthyroidism. Sequences were obtained from blood. The DNA for the CDR3 is TGTGCCAGCAGCCCGGGACTAGCGGGAGAGACCTACGAGCAGTACTTC. It specifies CASSPGLAGETYEQYF.